A single sample is the source of the 28 T cell receptor beta chains below, sequenced in a study of T-cell reconstitution after alpha-beta-depleted transplantation in children. The TCRbeta library incorporated unique molecular identifiers. TCRdb fed the PCR reads into MiXCR, producing one record per CDR3 protein. The repertoire holds roughly 610,000 distinct CDR3 sequences, with roughly 10% as singletons. Sample: PBMCs from the stem cell graft donor, taken from the stem cell graft. Source of these receptors: a human donor who donated a stem cell graft to a child with acute myeloid leukemia.

This clonotype showed up many times. The chain employs TRBV12-3 or TRBV12-4 and TRBJ2-7; 9 nucleotides match TRBD1. The CDR3 totals 15 residues. With V trimmed by 5 bases and J by 0 bases, 5 bases remained unmatched. CDR3 region: CASSIWGQGSYEQYF. In DNA form, the CDR3 reads TGTGCCAGCAGTATTTGGGGACAGGGCTCCTACGAGCAGTACTTC.

The chain is built from TRBV12-3 or TRBV12-4 and TRBJ2-5; D gene uncertain. This CDR3 is 14 amino acids long. Between the trimmed V and J ends, which lost 5 bases and 0 bases, there was a span of 10 bases. Here the CDR3 reads CASSTAPNQETQYF. Here the CDR3 DNA reads TGTGCCAGCAGTACAGCACCCAACCAAGAGACCCAGTACTTC.

The chain links TRBV7-3 to TRBJ2-5; no firm D call. V lost 2 bases to trimming and J lost 5 bases, with 15 bases between them. The CDR3 extends over 15 amino acids. Germline values: CDR1 SGHTA, CDR2 FQGTGA. The CDR3 loop is CASSLVGYLGETQYF. In nucleotides, the CDR3 is TGTGCCAGCAGCTTAGTCGGCTACCTCGGGGAGACCCAGTACTTC.

This clonotype has at least ten counts. The chain employs TRBV20-1 and TRBJ2-7; no clear D. This CDR3 comprises 14 residues. The V and J ends lost 6 bases and 4 bases respectively, with 19 bases between them. In germline, CDR1 is DFQATT, CDR2 SNEGSKA (reference sequence). CDR3 nucleotides: TGCAGTGCCGAGAGGAAGTCTCTCGTTTACGAGCAGTACTTC. The encoded protein is CSAERKSLVYEQYF.

Ten or more counts support this clonotype. The chain recombines TRBV12-3 or TRBV12-4 with TRBJ2-2, with 12 nucleotides matching TRBD2. The CDR3 has 16 amino acids. The ends lost 6 bases at V and 7 bases at J; junction bases unmatched: 9. The CDR3 here is CASSHLAGGPVGELFF. In nucleotides, the CDR3 is TGTGCCAGCAGCCATCTAGCGGGAGGGCCGGTCGGGGAGCTGTTTTTT.

The DNA for the CDR3 is TGCAGCGTTTCTTACCAGGGCGGAGAGACCCAGTACTTC. It translates to CSVSYQGGETQYF. This chain joins TRBV29-1 and TRBJ2-5; D might be TRBD1 (5 bases). V was trimmed by 5 bases and J by 4 bases, leaving 14 bases between them. CDR3 size: 13 residues. In germline, CDR1 is SQVTM, CDR2 ANQGSEA. Using reference TRBV29-1 and TRBJ2-5 for the parts outside the CDR3, the full variable domain is SAVISQKPSRDICQRGTSLTIQCQVDSQVTMMFWYRQQPGQSLTLIATANQGSEATYESGFVIDKFPISRPNLTFSTLTVSNMSPEDSSIYLCSVSYQGGETQYFGPGTRLLVL.

CDR3 bases: TGTGCCGGGAGTAGCGGGTACTCCTACGAGCAGTACTTC. Protein product: CAGSSGYSYEQYF. V and J are TRBV12-3 or TRBV12-4 and TRBJ2-7, with TRBD2 matching 7 bases. Losses at the gene ends were 11 bases for V and 0 bases for J; bases not matched to a gene: 7. This CDR3 has 13 amino acids.

This clonotype was detected ten times or more. The V call is TRBV6-4, the J call TRBJ2-2, with 7 bases matching TRBD2. The CDR3 is made up of 16 amino acids. Per the germline V gene, CDR1 is MRHNA and CDR2 is SNTAGT. Trimming took 3 bases from V and 1 from J; bases not matched to a gene: 5. Here the CDR3 reads CASSEVSGMNTGELFF. CDR3 sequence (DNA): TGTGCCAGCAGTGAGGTCAGCGGGATGAACACCGGGGAGCTGTTTTTT.

This clonotype was seen repeatedly, ten times or more. This sequence joins TRBV20-1 and TRBJ1-1; D not resolved. Germline assignment: CDR1 DFQATT and CDR2 SNEGSKA (reference sequence). The V gene lost 0 bases and the J gene lost 0 bases, with 8 bases spanning the gap. This CDR3 is 14 amino acids long. The CDR3 DNA reads TGCAGTGCTAGAGACCCCAGGATGAACACTGAAGCTTTCTTT. Its translation: CSARDPRMNTEAFF.

The chain employs TRBV2 and TRBJ2-6, with TRBD1 matching 7 bases. Germline V gives CDR1 SNHLY, CDR2 FYNNEI. The CDR3 contains 17 residues. Trimming at V came to 9 bases and at J to 1 base, leaving 12 bases not matched to a gene. CDR3 sequence (DNA): TGTGCCAGGGAGGAGAACAGGGGTGGTTCTGGGGCCAACGTCCTGACTTTC. Protein product: CAREENRGGSGANVLTF.

This clonotype turned up a few times. The V call is TRBV27, the J call TRBJ2-1; 7 nucleotides match TRBD2. The CDR3 consists of 15 residues. Germline CDR1 MNHEY, CDR2 SMNVEV (reference sequence). Trimming removed 6 bases from V and 6 bases from J; junction bases left unmatched: 11. CDR3 loop: CASRLAGTTRNEQFF. As DNA, the CDR3 is TGTGCCAGCAGACTCGCCGGGACTACCCGCAATGAGCAGTTCTTC.

This clonotype was picked up many times. The rearrangement uses TRBV3-1 and TRBJ2-5; a possible D gene is TRBD2 (5 bases). The CDR3 extends over 13 amino acids. V gave up 3 bases and J gave up 4 bases, with 9 bases separating them. Germline assignment: CDR1 LGHDT and CDR2 YNNKEL (reference sequence). The CDR3 reads CASSHNAGETQYF. DNA of the CDR3: TGTGCCAGCAGCCATAATGCGGGAGAGACCCAGTACTTC.

The chain couples TRBV30 to TRBJ2-3, with 8 bases lining up with TRBD1. V lost 5 bases to trimming and J lost 1 base; unmatched junction nucleotides: 5. The CDR3 totals 14 residues. Germline values: CDR1 GTSNPN, CDR2 SVGIG (reference sequence). In DNA form, the CDR3 reads TGTGCCTGGGTGGACAGGGCGCGCACAGATACGCAGTATTTT. It is translated as CAWVDRARTDTQYF. The full variable domain, completed using reference TRBV30 and TRBJ2-3, is SQTIHQWPATLVQPVGSPLSLECTVEGTSNPNLYWYRQAAGRGLQLLFYSVGIGQISSEVPQNLSASRPQDRQFILSSKKLLLSDSGFYLCAWVDRARTDTQYFGPGTRLTVL.

The V call is TRBV4-1, the J call TRBJ1-2; weak D call: TRBD1 (6 bases). Germline V lookup: CDR1 MGHRA, CDR2 YSYEKL. V lost 7 bases and J 0 bases, leaving 15 bases between the germline ends. The CDR3 totals 15 residues. The CDR3 sequence: CASNPEGVTNYGYTF. The CDR3 region has the DNA TGCGCCAGCAACCCAGAGGGGGTGACTAACTATGGCTACACCTTC.

The genes are TRBV25-1 and TRBJ2-1, with TRBD2 matching over 9 bases. Trimming at V came to 1 base and at J to 3 bases, leaving 1 base not matched to a gene. This CDR3 region has 15 residues. Germline CDR1 is MGHDK and CDR2 is SYGVNS. CDR3 nucleotides: TGTGCCAGCAGTGAATTGCGGGGGGGCTACAATGAGCAGTTCTTC. Translated, it gives CASSELRGGYNEQFF. The variable domain in full, completed from reference TRBV25-1 and TRBJ2-1, reads EADIYQTPRYLVIGTGKKITLECSQTMGHDKMYWYQQDPGMELHLIHYSYGVNSTEKGDLSSESTVSRIRTEHFPLTLESARPSHTSQYLCASSELRGGYNEQFFGPGTRLTVL.

The chain links TRBV15 to TRBJ2-7; 11 bases match TRBD2. Germline loops: CDR1 LNHNV, CDR2 YYDKDF (reference sequence). J was trimmed by 3 bases and V by 4 bases; bases with no gene match: 5. This CDR3 region has 15 residues. CDR3 in amino acids: CATSTGTSGYYEQYF. DNA for the CDR3: TGTGCCACCAGCACCGGGACTAGCGGATACTACGAGCAGTACTTC.

This clonotype was counted ten times or more. The chain links TRBV10-3 to TRBJ2-7, with D possibly TRBD2 on 6 matching bases. The CDR3 is 14 amino acids. CDR1 ENHRY and CDR2 SYGVKD come from the germline V gene. Trimming pared 4 bases from V and 7 bases from J, leaving 17 bases between. CDR3 region: CAISGAGPSGEQYF. The CDR3 DNA reads TGTGCCATCAGTGGGGCGGGACCCTCCGGGGAGCAGTACTTC.

This clonotype occurred a few times. The gene calls are TRBV24-1 and TRBJ1-2; unclear D gene. Germline-derived CDR1 and CDR2 are KGHDR and SFDVKD. V gave up 3 bases and J gave up 4 bases, with 11 bases separating them. The CDR3 totals 14 residues. CDR3 protein: CATSDPTAFYGYTF. In DNA form, the CDR3 reads TGTGCCACCAGTGATCCGACTGCGTTCTATGGCTACACCTTC.

This clonotype was counted at least ten times. The chain uses TRBV29-1 and TRBJ2-7, with D possibly TRBD2 on 6 matching bases. Trimming left V 4 bases short and J 6 bases short, with 25 bases between. There are 16 residues in the CDR3. Germline values: CDR1 SQVTM, CDR2 ANQGSEA. The CDR3 here is CSVVEPKTAPRGEQYF. The DNA of the CDR3 is TGCAGCGTTGTAGAACCCAAGACAGCCCCGCGGGGCGAGCAGTACTTC.

This chain links TRBV29-1 with TRBJ1-5, with 8 bases matching TRBD1. After removal of 7 bases from V and 6 bases from J, the junction contained 14 bases not matched to a gene. Germline lookup yields CDR1 SQVTM and CDR2 ANQGSEA. The CDR3 is made up of 15 amino acids. Here the CDR3 reads CSASTTGDGSQPQHF. The CDR3 bases are TGCAGCGCTAGCACGACAGGGGACGGGAGTCAGCCCCAGCATTTT.

This clonotype was picked up a small number of times. This rearrangement joins TRBV6-5 to TRBJ2-4; the D gene is possibly TRBD1 (6 bases). The germline V gene encodes CDR1 MNHEY and CDR2 SVGAGI. The V and J ends lost 0 bases and 7 bases respectively, with 13 bases between them. This CDR3 contains 15 residues. The CDR3, as DNA: TGTGCCAGCAGTTACTCGCCAGGGGTTGGGAACATTCAGTACTTC. This codes for CASSYSPGVGNIQYF.

This chain links TRBV28 with TRBJ1-2; no reliable D call. CDR3 length: 15 amino acids. Germline assignment: CDR1 MDHEN and CDR2 SYDVKM. Trimming shortened V by 2 bases and J by 4 bases, and 14 bases separated the two germline ends. DNA for the CDR3: TGTGCCAGCAGTTTACCCCCCAAAGATCGCTATGGCTACACCTTC. Translating it yields CASSLPPKDRYGYTF.

This clonotype was seen a handful of times. The chain recombines TRBV7-6 with TRBJ2-3; possibly TRBD1 for D (7 bases). V lost 2 bases, J lost 0 bases, and 12 bases lay in between. Germline loops: CDR1 SGHVS, CDR2 FNYEAQ. The CDR3 loop spans 16 amino acids. This CDR3 is CASSLRGTDSTDTQYF. The DNA of the CDR3 is TGTGCCAGCAGCTTACGGGGGACAGATAGCACAGATACGCAGTATTTT.

The CDR3 region is CATSRGLAGGDNEQFF. Here the CDR3 DNA reads TGTGCCACCAGCAGAGGGCTAGCGGGAGGGGACAATGAGCAGTTCTTC. The chain carries TRBV15 and TRBJ2-1; TRBD2 agrees at 12 bases. This CDR3 has 16 amino acids. Germline assignment: CDR1 LNHNV and CDR2 YYDKDF (reference sequence). V shed 1 base and J 5 bases; nucleotides not matched to a gene: 3.

This clonotype was detected only a few times. One junction end disagrees with the germline gene, perhaps due to a read error. The chain has TRBV10-3 and TRBJ2-7; 9 bases agree with TRBD1. There are 14 residues in the CDR3. CDR1 is ENHRY and CDR2 is SYGVKD in the germline V gene. The CDR3 is CAISGTGESYGQYF. CDR3 bases: TGTGCCATCAGTGGGACAGGGGAATCGTACGGGCAGTACTTC.

The V and J genes are TRBV7-6 and TRBJ2-1; 8 bases agree with TRBD2. The CDR3 is made up of 20 amino acids. Trimming cost V 3 bases and J 2 bases; bases outside gene matches: 18. The germline gives CDR1 SGHVS, CDR2 FNYEAQ. This chain's CDR3 is CASSFSSLDSGSDTYNEQFF. For the CDR3, the DNA is TGTGCCAGCAGCTTTTCCAGCTTAGACAGCGGGAGTGATACCTACAATGAGCAGTTCTTC.

V and J are TRBV20-1 and TRBJ2-1, with 10 bases aligning to TRBD2. Looked up from germline, CDR1 is DFQATT and CDR2 is SNEGSKA (reference sequence). The CDR3 runs to 14 residues. The V and J ends lost 6 bases and 10 bases, in that order; junction bases with no gene match: 12. The CDR3 loop is CSARNPAGGREQFF. The CDR3 DNA is TGCAGTGCCAGAAATCCAGCGGGAGGGCGAGAGCAGTTCTTC.

Only a few counts were recorded for this clonotype. V gene TRBV20-1 combines with J gene TRBJ2-7, with 7 bases aligning to TRBD2. Germline values: CDR1 DFQATT, CDR2 SNEGSKA (reference sequence). The CDR3 is 13 residues long. V was clipped by 4 bases and J by 1 base; unmatched bases: 4. The DNA for the CDR3 is TGCAGTGCTAATAGCGGGTCTTCCTACGAGCAGTACTTC. It yields the protein CSANSGSSYEQYF.